This T cell receptor beta chain was documented in a study of blood T cell repertoires in COVID-19 (dated by TCRdb to between 2020 and 2021). Describing the broader study: Collaborator samples came from the United States, Italy and Spain and covered acute and convalescent phases of COVID-19. The material from the prospective study consisted of cDNA or gDNA derived from T cells, B-cell-depleted T cells, or PBMCs. Subjects who had been exposed to COVID-19, were actively infected with it, or had recovered from it provided the deeply sampled blood TCRbeta repertoires that made up the dataset. The repertoires were released in a freely available public database intended as a resource for research on the immune response to SARS-CoV-2. Samples came from the ongoing ImmuneRACE study (first 160 participants) plus 1,254 subjects from 6 global collaborators. Nearly every sample came with metadata listing a de-identified subject ID, COVID-19 status, age in years and sex. Where available, HLA class I and class II types were obtained from metadata supplied by the sample provider rather than from assay-based typing. Overall study results and their limits: The amount of clinical and demographic metadata varied by source and participant and was provided uncurated.

Trimming at the junction amounts to 3 bases on V and 2 bases on J, and the germline ends lie 7 bases apart. From cysteine to phenylalanine, the CDR3 is 12 amino acids long. Only the CDR3 part of the read is kept: 36 bases, read in frame from the first base. Reading the germline V gene (reference sequence) gives CDR1 DFQATT and CDR2 SNEGSKA. In Seattle, one collaborating source enrolled patients while the infection was active and tracked those patients longitudinally over the course of disease. Whole blood was collected in K2EDTA tubes by collaborating institutions according to the institutions' own protocols. For TCRbeta analysis, collaborators shipped samples in one of three forms: frozen whole blood, isolated PBMCs, or DNA extracted from either of those sample types. The immunoSEQ Assay, a bias-controlled multiplex PCR, was used to amplify TCRbeta CDR3 regions from genomic DNA. As for the authors' bioinformatics: Within the assay, amplification of reference gene primers was used to estimate how many nucleated cells each sample contained. To quantify the absolute abundance of each unique TCRbeta CDR3 rearrangement, sequence reads were collapsed and filtered. Productive Simpson clonality was computed per sample as the square root of Simpson's diversity index over productive rearrangements. TCRdb took over this immuneACCESS table, retaining in-frame rearrangements with V and J assigned. Such tables are incomplete; in checked studies, under half of the missing clones stem from an unresolved V gene, and the remainder is unexplained. D and trimming come from the DNA, and the V and J calls and clone size come from that table. The sample table shows over 400,000 clones, and 85% to 90% are seen once. The ten largest clones take up roughly 7.4% of the sample.

This clone was seen a few times. Its target antigen remains unknown. Per-base quality was not reported, and no clone a single base away is much larger than it. Other DNA sequences in this sample translate to the same CDR3. This chain is built from TRBV20-1 and TRBJ1-2, with the D gene uncertain. The source of this sequence is a woman between 50 and 59 years old with COVID-19, enrolled during active disease. The sample comprised peripheral blood. The nucleotide sequence is TGCAGTGCTAGTTCCTCCAACTATGGCTACACCTTC. Its protein is CSASSSNYGYTF.